At least ten counts were recorded for the clone carrying this TCR beta chain. This specimen comes from a study of T cells in Graves' hyperthyroidism and ophthalmopathy. The CDR3 loop spans 13 amino acids. V was cut by 3 bases and J by 3 bases, with 8 bases left in between. Germline lookup yields CDR1 SGHTA and CDR2 FQGNSA. The TCR beta CDR3 regions underwent amplification using RNA transcripts as the source. First-round RT-PCR targeting the TCR CDR3 was performed with the HTBI primer set. TCRdb re-derived calls from the multiplex PCR reads in MiXCR, one entry per CDR3 protein. The sample holds approximately 370,000 distinct CDR3 sequences; approximately 18% are singletons and the top ten take approximately 35%.

V is TRBV7-2 and J is TRBJ1-2; D is undetermined. Sequences were obtained from blood. The clonotype originates from a woman younger than 45 with Graves' hyperthyroidism that later progressed to Graves' ophthalmopathy. The CDR3: CASSFGNYYGYTF. CDR3 DNA sequence: TGTGCCAGCAGCTTCGGAAACTACTATGGCTACACCTTC.